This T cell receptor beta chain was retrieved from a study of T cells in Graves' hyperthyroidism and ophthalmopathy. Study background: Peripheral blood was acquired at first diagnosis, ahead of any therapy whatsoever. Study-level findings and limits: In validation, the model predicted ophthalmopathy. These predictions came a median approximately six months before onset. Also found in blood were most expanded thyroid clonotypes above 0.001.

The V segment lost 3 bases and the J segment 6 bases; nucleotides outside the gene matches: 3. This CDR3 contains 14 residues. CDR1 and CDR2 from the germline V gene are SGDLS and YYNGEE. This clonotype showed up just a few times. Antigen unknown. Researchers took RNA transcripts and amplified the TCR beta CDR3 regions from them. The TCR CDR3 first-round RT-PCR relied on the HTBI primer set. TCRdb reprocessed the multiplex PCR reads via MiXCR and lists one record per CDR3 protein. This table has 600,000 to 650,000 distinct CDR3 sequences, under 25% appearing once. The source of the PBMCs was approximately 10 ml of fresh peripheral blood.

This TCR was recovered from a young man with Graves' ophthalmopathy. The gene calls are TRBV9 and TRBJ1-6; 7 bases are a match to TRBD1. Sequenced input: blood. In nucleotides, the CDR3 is TGTGCCAGCAGCGCGTGGGACAGTAATTCACCCCTCCACTTT. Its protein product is CASSAWDSNSPLHF.